This T cell receptor (beta chain) was sequenced during a study of T cells in Graves' hyperthyroidism and ophthalmopathy. After removal of 2 bases from V and 3 bases from J, the junction contained 1 base not matched to a gene. In germline, CDR1 is SGHRS, CDR2 YFSETQ. There are 15 residues in the CDR3. Regions amplified from RNA transcripts were the TCR beta CDR3 regions. The HTBI set primed first-round TCR CDR3 RT-PCR. Using its own MiXCR run on the multiplex PCR reads, TCRdb lists one record per CDR3 protein. The sample has about 660,000 distinct CDR3 sequences, about 45% seen once; the top ten hold roughly 7.2%.

Material for sequencing was peripheral blood or thyroid tissue (not recorded which). The sequence derives from an adult man with Graves' disease, either hyperthyroidism or ophthalmopathy (not recorded which). This rearrangement joins TRBV5-1 to TRBJ2-2, with 10 bases fitting TRBD2. In DNA form, the CDR3 reads TGCGCCAGCAGCTTCGGGACTAGCGACACCGGGGAGCTGTTTTTT. It is translated as CASSFGTSDTGELFF. The full variable domain, with the rest looked up from reference TRBV5-1 and TRBJ2-2, is KAGVTQTPRYLIKTRGQQVTLSCSPISGHRSVSWYQQTPGQGLQFLFEYFSETQRNKGNFPGRFSGRQFSNSRSEMNVSTLELGDSALYLCASSFGTSDTGELFFGEGSRLTVL.